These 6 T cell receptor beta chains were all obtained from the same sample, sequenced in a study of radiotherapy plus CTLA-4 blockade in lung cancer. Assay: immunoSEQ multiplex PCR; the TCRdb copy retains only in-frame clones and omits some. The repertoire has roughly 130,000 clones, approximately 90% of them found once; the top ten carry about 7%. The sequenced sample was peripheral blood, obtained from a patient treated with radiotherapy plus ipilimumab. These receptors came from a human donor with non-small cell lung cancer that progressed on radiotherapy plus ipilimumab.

The CDR3 protein is CASTYPGTGAYEQYF. CDR3 bases: TGTGCCAGCACCTACCCGGGGACAGGGGCCTACGAGCAGTACTTC. The V gene is TRBV11-2, the J gene TRBJ2-7; TRBD1 matches 10 bases. The germline V gene encodes CDR1 SGHAT and CDR2 FQNNGV. The trim removed 7 bases at V and 2 bases at J, leaving 8 bases unmatched. The CDR3 has 15 amino acids.

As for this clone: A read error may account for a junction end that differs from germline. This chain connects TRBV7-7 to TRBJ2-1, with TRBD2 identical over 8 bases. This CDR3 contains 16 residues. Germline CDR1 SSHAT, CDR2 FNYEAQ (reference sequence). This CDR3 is CASSLAPSGGYNEQFF. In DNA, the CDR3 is TGTGCTAGCAGCTTAGCGCCCAGCGGGGGATACAATGAGCAGTTCTTC.

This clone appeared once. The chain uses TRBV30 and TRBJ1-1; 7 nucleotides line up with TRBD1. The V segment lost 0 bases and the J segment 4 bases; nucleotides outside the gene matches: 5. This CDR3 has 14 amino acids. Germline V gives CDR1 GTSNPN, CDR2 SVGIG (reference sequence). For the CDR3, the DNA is TGTGCCTGGAGTGTCAGGGGGACGGTCACTGAAGCTTTCTTT. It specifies CAWSVRGTVTEAFF.

CDR3 nucleotides: TGTGCCAGCAGCTTGGCCGCGGGGAACTATGGCTACACCTTC. Its protein is CASSLAAGNYGYTF. This chain links TRBV5-8 with TRBJ1-2; D unresolved. CDR1 and CDR2 from the germline V gene are SGHTS and YDEGEE. The CDR3 runs to 14 residues. Trimming stripped 0 bases from V and 2 bases from J, with 8 bases between.

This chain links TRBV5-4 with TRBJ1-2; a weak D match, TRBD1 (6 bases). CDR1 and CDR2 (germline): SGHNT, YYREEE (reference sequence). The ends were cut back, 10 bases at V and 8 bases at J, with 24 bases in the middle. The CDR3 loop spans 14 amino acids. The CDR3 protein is CALSGRAGAEGYTF. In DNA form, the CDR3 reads TGTGCCTTAAGCGGCCGGGCAGGGGCAGAAGGCTACACCTTC.

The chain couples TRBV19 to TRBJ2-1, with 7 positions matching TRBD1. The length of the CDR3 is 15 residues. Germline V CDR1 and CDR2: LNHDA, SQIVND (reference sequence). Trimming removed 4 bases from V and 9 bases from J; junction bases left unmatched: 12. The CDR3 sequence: CASSNRGRKRPEQFF. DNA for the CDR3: TGTGCCAGTAGTAACAGGGGCCGAAAAAGGCCTGAGCAGTTCTTC.